This TCR beta chain was found in a study of OX40 agonist ivuxolimab in advanced cancers. Study information: Ivuxolimab is an agonistic anti-OX40 (CD134) antibody, and patients were treated with it. Study-level results: Relative to CD4+, CD8+ T cells held more expanded clones on average. Antigens targeted by the expanded peripheral T cells were not determined. Doses of 0.1 to 3.0 mg/kg were accompanied by clonal expansion of CD4+ and CD8+ blood T cells by week 6.

Using immunoSEQ multiplex PCR, the repertoire was profiled, and TCRdb retains in-frame clones only, with some absent. The data contain some 22,000 clones, 70% to 90% of them singletons. Concerning this clone: As yet, its antigen is unknown.

The input for sequencing was CD4+ or CD8+ T cells sorted from blood, taken in a trial of the OX40 agonist ivuxolimab. This clonotype originated in an adult with an advanced solid tumor such as melanoma, head and neck, liver or kidney cancer.

The CDR3 DNA sequence: TGTGCCAGCAGCTTAGTACTTTTTCAGGACACTGAAGCTTTCTTT. Protein sequence: CASSLVLFQDTEAFF. The chain employs TRBV7-8 and TRBJ1-1; unclear D gene. The CDR3 consists of 15 residues. Trimming stripped 1 base from V and 3 bases from J, with 12 bases between. CDR1 and CDR2 (germline): SGHVS, FQNEAQ.